These T cell receptor beta chains were read from a single sample in a study of blood T cell repertoires in COVID-19. The protocol was immunoSEQ multiplex PCR, while the TCRdb copy is restricted to in-frame clones and leaves out a portion. The data hold 150,000 to 200,000 clones, with over 75% observed a single time. The sequenced sample consisted of peripheral blood. All receptors come from a man between 45 and 60 years old with acute or convalescent COVID-19. CDR3s include the opening cysteine and the closing phenylalanine or tryptophan. A D gene is named only where the DNA matches it firmly. Size tells how often a clone was seen (once, few, many) or the class of an expanded clone, and some rows leave it out.

>TRBJ1-5|-|TRBD1|TRBV7-8
TGTGCCAGCAGCTTAAAGACAGGGATTGTGAGCAGTCAGCCCCAGCATTTT
CASSLKTGIVSSQPQHF
>TRBJ2-1|-|-|TRBV20-1
TGCAGTGCTGAGAGCGAGCAGTTCTTC
CSAESEQFF
>TRBJ2-5|few|-|TRBV3-1/TRBV3-2
TGTGCCAGCCAAACTACCCAACAAGAGACCCAGTACTTC
CASQTTQQETQYF
>TRBJ1-5|few|TRBD1|TRBV23-1
TGCGCCAGCAGATGGACAGGGTCGTACAATCAGCCCCAGCATTTT
CASRWTGSYNQPQHF
>TRBJ1-1|-|-|TRBV6-5
TGTGCCAGCAGTCCAGCGGGTAGGAGCACTGAAGCTTTCTTT
CASSPAGRSTEAFF
>TRBJ1-2|-|-|TRBV11-1
TGTGCCAGCAGCTTAGCCAGGGTCAACTATGGCTACACCTTC
CASSLARVNYGYTF
>TRBJ2-2|-|TRBD2|TRBV18
TGTGCCAGCTCACCGCTAGCGGATAACACCGGGGAGCTGTTTTTT
CASSPLADNTGELFF
>TRBJ1-5|-|-|TRBV12-5
TGTGCTGGACCCCGCCCCCGGGGTTCCGACCAGCCCCAGCATTTT
CAGPRPRGSDQPQHF
>TRBJ2-1|-|TRBD2|TRBV2
TGTGCCAGCAGACCGACTAGCGGAGCACCCACAACCTACAATGAGCAGTTCTTC
CASRPTSGAPTTYNEQFF
>TRBJ1-4|-|TRBD1|TRBV7-9
TGTGCCAGCAGCGGGGACAGGGGCAATGAAAAACTGTTTTTT
CASSGDRGNEKLFF
>TRBJ2-1|once|-|TRBV5-1
TGCGCCAGCAAATCGGACGGGGGAAACAATGAGCAGTTCTTC
CASKSDGGNNEQFF
>TRBJ2-5|-|-|TRBV7-2
TGTGCCAGCAGCTCCTCGGAGGCCCAGTACTTC
CASSSSEAQYF